These 26 T cell receptor beta chains originate from one sample sequenced in a study of blood T cell repertoires in COVID-19. Clones were read by immunoSEQ multiplex PCR, and TCRdb kept only the in-frame ones, dropping some. This repertoire shows almost 300,000 clones, around 84% found once; its top ten account for about 1.2%. Sequenced input: peripheral blood. The receptors were sampled from an older man with acute or convalescent COVID-19.

This clone occurred once. The chain uses TRBV6-5 and TRBJ1-2; TRBD1 might be the D (6 bases). Trimming cost V 7 bases and J 0 bases, with 15 bases left between them. The CDR3 has 15 amino acids. Germline CDR1 is MNHEY and CDR2 is SVGAGI. Here the CDR3 DNA reads TGTGCCAGCACTCAAAGGGGGGGTACTAACTATGGCTACACCTTC. Its protein product is CASTQRGGTNYGYTF.

The chain has TRBV18 and TRBJ2-5; D gene unclear. Looked up from germline, CDR1 is KGHSH and CDR2 is LQKENI. This CDR3 comprises 15 residues. V lost 3 bases to trimming and J lost 1 base, with 12 bases between them. This CDR3 reads CASSPLAAVQETQYF. DNA for the CDR3: TGTGCCAGCTCACCGTTAGCTGCGGTCCAAGAGACCCAGTACTTC.

The chain links TRBV4-2 to TRBJ1-5; D unresolved. This CDR3 spans 14 amino acids. Trimming stripped 0 bases from V and 8 bases from J, with 11 bases between. The germline gives CDR1 LGHNA, CDR2 YNFKEQ. The CDR3 bases are TGTGCCAGCAGCCAAGATCACGAGATGGAGCCCCAGCATTTT. As protein: CASSQDHEMEPQHF.

The V and J genes are TRBV19 and TRBJ1-2; 10 bases line up with TRBD1. Germline V CDR1 and CDR2: LNHDA, SQIVND (reference sequence). J lost 5 bases, V lost 7 bases, and 10 bases had no gene match. The CDR3 is 15 amino acids. DNA for the CDR3: TGTGCCAGTATTGACAGGGGGCGACCTTTATATGGCTACACCTTC. Encoded protein: CASIDRGRPLYGYTF.

The rearrangement joins TRBV15 to TRBJ2-5; 7 bases align to TRBD1. This CDR3 is 16 amino acids long. Germline values: CDR1 LNHNV, CDR2 YYDKDF (reference sequence). J lost 2 bases, V lost 5 bases, and 11 bases had no gene match. The CDR3 is CATSPGTARSQETQYF. In DNA form, the CDR3 reads TGTGCCACCAGCCCCGGGACAGCGAGAAGTCAAGAGACCCAGTACTTC.

This CDR3 is CASSLSNGQDGYTF. Here the CDR3 DNA reads TGTGCCAGCAGCTTGTCAAATGGGCAGGATGGCTACACCTTC. The J gene is TRBJ1-2, the V gene TRBV5-4; D is unresolved. The V gene's germline CDR1 is SGHNT and CDR2 YYREEE (reference sequence). The CDR3 loop spans 14 amino acids. Trimming took 1 base from V and 6 from J, leaving 13 bases between them.

This chain joins TRBV28 and TRBJ1-2; tentative D call: TRBD1 (5 bases). Germline assignment: CDR1 MDHEN and CDR2 SYDVKM. The CDR3 extends over 14 amino acids. The ends were cut back, 8 bases at V and 4 bases at J, with 17 bases in the middle. The CDR3: CASRSPGLPYGYTF. The DNA of the CDR3 is TGTGCCAGCCGGAGCCCGGGACTCCCCTATGGCTACACCTTC.

V usage is TRBV7-9 and J usage is TRBJ1-2, with 7 bases matching TRBD1. V shed 5 bases, J shed 5 bases, and the junction held 8 bases outside the gene matches. The CDR3 spans 14 residues. Germline V CDR1 and CDR2: SEHNR, FQNEAQ (reference sequence). The CDR3 region has the DNA TGTGCCAGCAGCCCTGGGGACAGCAAGTATGGCTACACCTTC. The encoded protein is CASSPGDSKYGYTF.

V usage is TRBV4-2 and J usage is TRBJ1-2, with D unresolved. Germline-derived CDR1 and CDR2 are LGHNA and YNFKEQ. The CDR3 runs to 15 residues. Trimming cost V 0 bases and J 4 bases, with 12 bases left between them. The CDR3 nucleotides read TGTGCCAGCAGCCAAGATCAGACGCGGTCCTATGGCTACACCTTC. It encodes CASSQDQTRSYGYTF.

The genes are TRBV29-1 and TRBJ1-2, with a weak D call TRBD1 (6 bases). There are 11 residues in the CDR3. The V end was cut by 7 bases, the J end by 2 bases, with 8 bases between. The germline V gene encodes CDR1 SQVTM and CDR2 ANQGSEA. CDR3 amino acids: CSAGQNYGYTF. CDR3 sequence (DNA): TGCAGCGCCGGACAGAACTATGGCTACACCTTC.

V is TRBV6-5 and J is TRBJ2-7; no firm D call. V lost 2 bases and J lost 2, with 16 bases in between. The CDR3 covers 16 residues. The germline V gene encodes CDR1 MNHEY and CDR2 SVGAGI. CDR3 DNA: TGTGCCAGCAGTTACAACCCCGTACGGGTGACCTACGAGCAGTACTTC. Residues: CASSYNPVRVTYEQYF.

This clone turned up a few times. V usage is TRBV7-6 and J usage is TRBJ2-1; 12 nucleotides line up with TRBD2. The CDR3 covers 19 residues. CDR1 and CDR2 (germline): SGHVS, FNYEAQ. V was pared by 0 bases and J by 4 bases, with 10 bases of the junction left unmatched. CDR3 sequence (DNA): TGTGCCAGCAGCTTAGCGTCTGCTAGCGGGAGGGCCTTGTACAATGAGCAGTTCTTC. Translated, it gives CASSLASASGRALYNEQFF.

This rearrangement joins TRBV29-1 to TRBJ2-3; TRBD1 matches 8 bases. This CDR3 has 15 residues. Trimming cost V 3 bases and J 4 bases; bases outside gene matches: 9. The germline V gene has CDR1 SQVTM and CDR2 ANQGSEA. In DNA form, the CDR3 reads TGCAGCGTTGATCGGGGCAGGGGGCGGTCAGATACGCAGTATTTT. Translating it yields CSVDRGRGRSDTQYF.

The chain recombines TRBV20-1 with TRBJ2-3; D is ambiguous. Germline V gene sequence: CDR1 DFQATT, CDR2 SNEGSKA (reference sequence). The CDR3 is 10 residues long. The germline V and J ends were trimmed by 6 bases and 3 bases, with 4 bases remaining between them. Written as DNA, the CDR3 is TGCAGTGCCGAGACAGATACGCAGTATTTT. Translated: CSAETDTQYF.

This chain links TRBV3-1 (or the pseudogene TRBV3-2) with TRBJ2-5; D gene uncertain. CDR3 length equals 15 residues. Trimming pared 1 base from V and 3 bases from J, leaving 12 bases between. Germline-derived CDR1 and CDR2 are LGHDT and YNNKEL (reference sequence). CDR3 loop: CASSQGMITKETQYF. The DNA for the CDR3 is TGTGCCAGCAGCCAAGGGATGATTACTAAAGAGACCCAGTACTTC.

The rearrangement joins TRBV19 to TRBJ2-5, with D possibly being TRBD1 (5 bases). Germline V CDR1 and CDR2: LNHDA, SQIVND (reference sequence). The CDR3 extends over 14 amino acids. Trimming stripped 1 base from V and 5 bases from J, with 11 bases between. CDR3 protein: CASSIVGARETQYF. CDR3 bases: TGTGCCAGTAGTATAGTAGGGGCTCGGGAGACCCAGTACTTC.

This clone was counted between two and nine times. V gene TRBV9 combines with J gene TRBJ2-7; TRBD1 aligns across 8 bases. CDR1 and CDR2 (germline): SGDLS, YYNGEE. The length of the CDR3 is 14 residues. V trimming: 4 bases; J trimming: 0 bases; junction bases outside the gene matches: 3. The CDR3 region is CASSQGATSYEQYF. CDR3 DNA: TGTGCCAGCAGCCAGGGGGCGACCTCCTACGAGCAGTACTTC.

The J gene is TRBJ2-7, the V gene TRBV5-5, with 7 bases fitting TRBD1. CDR3 size: 16 residues. Germline V CDR1 and CDR2: SGHKS, YYEKEE (reference sequence). Trimming cost V 1 base and J 3 bases; bases outside gene matches: 10. CDR3 sequence reads: CASSLTGDTTIYEQYF. In nucleotides, the CDR3 is TGTGCCAGCAGCTTGACAGGGGACACGACGATCTACGAGCAGTACTTC.

V and J are TRBV3-1 (or the pseudogene TRBV3-2) and TRBJ2-5, with 8 bases lining up with TRBD2. The V segment lost 0 bases and the J segment 5 bases; nucleotides outside the gene matches: 11. Germline CDR1 is LGHDT and CDR2 is YNNKEL (reference sequence). This CDR3 has 17 residues. DNA of the CDR3: TGTGCCAGCAGCCAAGAGGTCTGGCGGGGGGCTCGGGAGACCCAGTACTTC. Translating gives CASSQEVWRGARETQYF.

The chain is built from TRBV9 and TRBJ1-2; a weak D match, TRBD1 (5 bases). Trimming stripped 4 bases from V and 7 bases from J, with 11 bases between. The length of the CDR3 is 12 residues. CDR1 is SGDLS, CDR2 YYNGEE, per germline. This CDR3 is CASSTRDSGYTF. The CDR3 region has the DNA TGTGCCAGCAGCACCAGGGATTCTGGCTACACCTTC.

The chain couples TRBV7-9 to TRBJ1-2; D is ambiguous. Between the trimmed V and J ends, which lost 1 base and 5 bases, there was a span of 14 bases. The CDR3 covers 15 residues. From germline, CDR1 is SEHNR and CDR2 FQNEAQ (reference sequence). The CDR3 reads CASSLGLESNYGYTF. CDR3 coding DNA: TGTGCCAGCAGCTTAGGATTGGAGTCGAATTATGGCTACACCTTC.

The V call is TRBV19, the J call TRBJ1-5, with D possibly matching TRBD1 (6 bases). Looked up from germline, CDR1 is LNHDA and CDR2 is SQIVND (reference sequence). This CDR3 is built from 16 residues. Trimming took 4 bases from V and 4 from J, leaving 17 bases between them. CDR3 sequence reads: CASSTPGTRSNQPQHF. CDR3 coding DNA: TGTGCCAGTAGTACCCCCGGGACAAGAAGTAATCAGCCCCAGCATTTT.

This clone was observed a single time. The V call is TRBV5-1, the J call TRBJ2-5; 10 bases are a match to TRBD1. The V and J ends lost 0 bases and 5 bases, in that order; junction bases with no gene match: 4. Germline lookup yields CDR1 SGHRS and CDR2 YFSETQ. The CDR3 is made up of 15 amino acids. CDR3 nucleotide sequence: TGCGCCAGCAGCTTGGGGGGACAGGGGATCGAGACCCAGTACTTC. Translated: CASSLGGQGIETQYF.

The CDR3 nucleotides are TGTGCCAGCAGCCCCTCACCCGAGGGCGACTATGGCTACACCTTC. Protein sequence: CASSPSPEGDYGYTF. The gene calls are TRBV3-1 (or the pseudogene TRBV3-2) and TRBJ1-2; D uncertain. This CDR3 contains 15 residues. Germline values: CDR1 LGHDT, CDR2 YNNKEL (reference sequence). V shed 4 bases and J shed 3 bases, with 15 bases lying between them.

The rearrangement joins TRBV27 to TRBJ1-2, with D perhaps matching TRBD1 (6 bases). The CDR3 loop spans 15 amino acids. Between the trimmed V and J ends, which lost 2 bases and 6 bases, there was a span of 16 bases. Germline loops: CDR1 MNHEY, CDR2 SMNVEV (reference sequence). The CDR3 here is CASSLRPGGSNGYTF. CDR3 coding DNA: TGTGCCAGCAGTTTAAGGCCGGGGGGCTCGAATGGCTACACCTTC.

The gene calls are TRBV5-4 and TRBJ2-7; 7 bases match TRBD1. The V segment lost 1 base and the J segment 1 base; nucleotides outside the gene matches: 2. The CDR3 extends over 14 amino acids. Germline V CDR1 and CDR2: SGHNT, YYREEE (reference sequence). The CDR3 nucleotides are TGTGCCAGCAGCTTGCCAGGGGGATCCTACGAGCAGTACTTC. The encoded protein is CASSLPGGSYEQYF.